Listed below are T cell receptor beta chains from one sample, sequenced in a study of shared clonotypes between healthy human individuals. TCRdb's table, derived via immunoSEQ multiplex PCR, lists solely in-frame clones and lacks some. The sample has around 1.1 million clones; 75% to 80% are singletons. Sequencing used memory CD4+ T cells from PBMCs. These receptors were collected from a man aged 18 to 30 in good health. Some clones in this sample may be carry-over from other donors' samples. The CDR3 runs from the conserved cysteine through the conserved F or W. A D gene is named only where the DNA matches it firmly. A row's size may be missing; if present it is once, few, many or a size class.

CDR3 length	V gene	D gene	clone size	J gene	CDR3 DNA	CDR3 protein
16	TRBV19	TRBD2	-	TRBJ2-3	TGTGCCAGTACCCCGACTAGCGGGAGCGGCACAGATACGCAGTATTTT	CASTPTSGSGTDTQYF
19	TRBV14	-	-	TRBJ2-6	TGTGCCAGCAGCCAGCTTGCACGGGGGGCCCCCTCTGGGGCCAACGTCCTGACTTTC	CASSQLARGAPSGANVLTF
15	TRBV6-5	-	-	TRBJ1-1	TGTGCCAGCAGTTACCCGGGGGCGCCGGACACTGAAGCTTTCTTT	CASSYPGAPDTEAFF
12	TRBV10-1	-	-	TRBJ2-7	TGCGCCAGATCCCAGGTTGCATCAGAGCAGTACTTC	CARSQVASEQYF
15	TRBV7-3	-	-	TRBJ2-3	TGTGCCAGCAGCTTAGGGCTAGCCTCCACAGATACGCAGTATTTT	CASSLGLASTDTQYF
13	TRBV11-3	-	once	TRBJ1-1	TGTGCCAGCAGCTTAATTAGGGACACTGAAGCTTTCTTT	CASSLIRDTEAFF
13	TRBV2	-	-	TRBJ1-2	TGTGCCAACTCCCCAGGGGCCAACTATGGCTACACCTTC	CANSPGANYGYTF
15	TRBV10-3	TRBD2	-	TRBJ2-1	TGTGCCATCGGTAAGCTAGCGGGGAACTACAATGAGCAGTTCTTC	CAIGKLAGNYNEQFF
12	TRBV6-1	TRBD1	-	TRBJ2-5	TGTGCCAGCAGTGGGGACAGGACGACCCAGTACTTC	CASSGDRTTQYF
16	TRBV28	TRBD2	-	TRBJ2-7	TGTGCCAGCAGTCGTGGCGGGGGGATAAGCTCCTACGAGCAGTACTTC	CASSRGGGISSYEQYF
16	TRBV2	TRBD1	once	TRBJ2-2	TGTGCCAGTGCCGGGACAGGGGCGGTGGGCACCGGGGAGCTGTTTTTT	CASAGTGAVGTGELFF
14	TRBV5-1	-	-	TRBJ2-7	TGCGCCAGCAGCCCCGGGGACAAATCCTACGAGCAGTACTTC	CASSPGDKSYEQYF